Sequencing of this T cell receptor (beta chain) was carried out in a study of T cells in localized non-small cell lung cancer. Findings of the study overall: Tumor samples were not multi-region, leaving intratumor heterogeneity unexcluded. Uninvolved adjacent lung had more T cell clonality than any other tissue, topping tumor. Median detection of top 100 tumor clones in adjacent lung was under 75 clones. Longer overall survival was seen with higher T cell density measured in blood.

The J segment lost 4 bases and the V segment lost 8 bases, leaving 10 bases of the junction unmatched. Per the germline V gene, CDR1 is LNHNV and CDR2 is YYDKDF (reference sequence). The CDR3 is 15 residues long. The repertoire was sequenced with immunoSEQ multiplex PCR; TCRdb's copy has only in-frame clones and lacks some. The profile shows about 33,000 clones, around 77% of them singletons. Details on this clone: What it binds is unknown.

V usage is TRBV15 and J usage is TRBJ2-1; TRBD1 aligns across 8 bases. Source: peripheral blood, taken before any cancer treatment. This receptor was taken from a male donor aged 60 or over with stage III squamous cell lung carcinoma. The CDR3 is CATLYGQGPYNEQFF. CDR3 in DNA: TGTGCCACCCTATATGGACAGGGTCCGTACAATGAGCAGTTCTTC.